Listed below are T cell receptor beta chains from one sample, sequenced in a study of T cell responses to AZD1222 COVID-19 vaccine. TCRdb's copy holds only in-frame clones and misses some; the assay was immunoSEQ multiplex PCR. The sample consists of some 100,000 clones, approximately 87% of them appearing once. Here the sequenced sample was peripheral blood, taken on day 0 of AZD1222 vaccination. These TCRs come from an adult in good health. The CDR3 runs from the conserved cysteine through the conserved F or W. The D gene is left open where the match is weak. Clone size is given for some rows only: seen once, a few or many times, or a class if the clone is expanded.

J gene: TRBJ2-7
V gene: TRBV25-1
CDR3 length: 11
clone size: once
D gene: TRBD2
CDR3 DNA: TGTGCCAGCAGTGAGGGAGGGCCTAAGTACTTC
CDR3 protein: CASSEGGPKYF

J gene: TRBJ1-1
V gene: TRBV5-1
CDR3 length: 16
clone size: -
D gene: -
CDR3 DNA: TGCGCCAGCAGCTTGCGGGACACCTCCATGAACACTGAAGCTTTCTTT
CDR3 protein: CASSLRDTSMNTEAFF

J gene: TRBJ1-2
V gene: TRBV5-1
CDR3 length: 14
clone size: -
D gene: TRBD1
CDR3 DNA: TGCGCCAGCAGCTTGAGCACAGGGGTTCATGGCTACACCTTC
CDR3 protein: CASSLSTGVHGYTF

J gene: TRBJ1-2
V gene: TRBV19
CDR3 length: 15
clone size: few
D gene: TRBD1
CDR3 DNA: TGTGCCAGTAGTAGCGTCGCGGGACAGGGGTATGGCTACACCTTC
CDR3 protein: CASSSVAGQGYGYTF

J gene: TRBJ1-2
V gene: TRBV18
CDR3 length: 14
clone size: once
D gene: -
CDR3 DNA: TGTGCCAGCGCACGACAGGTCCCTAACTATGGCTACACCTTC
CDR3 protein: CASARQVPNYGYTF

J gene: TRBJ1-4
V gene: TRBV5-4
CDR3 length: 14
clone size: few
D gene: TRBD1
CDR3 DNA: TGTGCCAGCAGCCCTGACAGGGGGAGTGAAAAACTGTTTTTT
CDR3 protein: CASSPDRGSEKLFF

J gene: TRBJ2-7
V gene: TRBV3-1/TRBV3-2
CDR3 length: 13
clone size: -
D gene: TRBD1
CDR3 DNA: TGTGCCAGCAGCCAGGACAGGGTCGTGGGGCAGTACTTC
CDR3 protein: CASSQDRVVGQYF

J gene: TRBJ1-5
V gene: TRBV15
CDR3 length: 14
clone size: -
D gene: -
CDR3 DNA: TGTGCCACCAGCAGAGCGAGTAGCAATCAGCCCCAGCATTTT
CDR3 protein: CATSRASSNQPQHF

J gene: TRBJ1-3
V gene: TRBV7-2
CDR3 length: 12
clone size: -
D gene: -
CDR3 DNA: TGTGCCAGCAGCTTACTCGGAAACACCATATATTTT
CDR3 protein: CASSLLGNTIYF

J gene: TRBJ2-3
V gene: TRBV3-1/TRBV3-2
CDR3 length: 14
clone size: -
D gene: -
CDR3 DNA: TGTGCCAGCAGCTTGAGTTTGAGCACAGATACGCAGTATTTT
CDR3 protein: CASSLSLSTDTQYF

J gene: TRBJ1-4
V gene: TRBV18
CDR3 length: 16
clone size: -
D gene: -
CDR3 DNA: TGTGCCAGCTCGCCTTTTGGGCCGACAACTAATGAAAAACTGTTTTTT
CDR3 protein: CASSPFGPTTNEKLFF

J gene: TRBJ1-1
V gene: TRBV18
CDR3 length: 15
clone size: -
D gene: -
CDR3 DNA: TGTGCCAGCTCACTGGAGGGAACCATGAACACTGAAGCTTTCTTT
CDR3 protein: CASSLEGTMNTEAFF

J gene: TRBJ1-5
V gene: TRBV19
CDR3 length: 13
clone size: -
D gene: -
CDR3 DNA: TGTGCCAGTAGTATAGCAGGGGATCAGCCCCAGCATTTT
CDR3 protein: CASSIAGDQPQHF

J gene: TRBJ1-2
V gene: TRBV5-1
CDR3 length: 13
clone size: -
D gene: -
CDR3 DNA: TGCGCCAGCAGCCTCCTGGGAAAGGATGGCTACACCTTC
CDR3 protein: CASSLLGKDGYTF

J gene: TRBJ2-3
V gene: TRBV9
CDR3 length: 14
clone size: few
D gene: TRBD2
CDR3 DNA: TGTGCCAGCATGAGGGGTCACGGGGGGGCGACGCAGTATTTT
CDR3 protein: CASMRGHGGATQYF

J gene: TRBJ1-1
V gene: TRBV11-2
CDR3 length: 12
clone size: -
D gene: -
CDR3 DNA: TGTGCCAGCAGCTTATCGCACGTCTCAGCTTTCTTT
CDR3 protein: CASSLSHVSAFF

J gene: TRBJ2-1
V gene: TRBV28
CDR3 length: 17
clone size: -
D gene: -
CDR3 DNA: TGTGCCAGCAGTAGGGGGAGGGTCGCAAGGCGAGAGAATGAGCAGTTCTTC
CDR3 protein: CASSRGRVARRENEQFF

J gene: TRBJ1-5
V gene: TRBV7-2
CDR3 length: 15
clone size: once
D gene: -
CDR3 DNA: TGTGCCAGCAGCTTAGGGTGGGGCGGCAATCAGCCCCAGCATTTT
CDR3 protein: CASSLGWGGNQPQHF

J gene: TRBJ2-3
V gene: TRBV13
CDR3 length: 13
clone size: -
D gene: -
CDR3 DNA: TGTGCCAGCAGCTTCACGACTACAGATACGCAGTATTTT
CDR3 protein: CASSFTTTDTQYF

J gene: TRBJ1-2
V gene: TRBV7-2
CDR3 length: 13
clone size: -
D gene: -
CDR3 DNA: TGTGCCAGCAGCTTCCAGGCTGACTATGGCTACACCTTC
CDR3 protein: CASSFQADYGYTF

J gene: TRBJ2-2
V gene: TRBV11-2
CDR3 length: 15
clone size: -
D gene: TRBD1
CDR3 DNA: TGTGCCAGCAGCTGGGGACAGGGGGCGATCGGGGAGCTGTTTTTT
CDR3 protein: CASSWGQGAIGELFF

J gene: TRBJ2-1
V gene: TRBV27
CDR3 length: 15
clone size: -
D gene: TRBD2
CDR3 DNA: TGTGCCAGCAGTTTCTCGGGACTAGGCTACAATGAGCAGTTCTTC
CDR3 protein: CASSFSGLGYNEQFF

J gene: TRBJ2-7
V gene: TRBV7-9
CDR3 length: 13
clone size: -
D gene: -
CDR3 DNA: TGTGCCAGCAGCTTAGAGGGGGGAAGGTGGCAGTACTTC
CDR3 protein: CASSLEGGRWQYF

J gene: TRBJ1-2
V gene: TRBV18
CDR3 length: 15
clone size: -
D gene: TRBD1
CDR3 DNA: TGTGCCAGCTCACCTGCACCGGGACAGGGAAATGGCTACACCTTC
CDR3 protein: CASSPAPGQGNGYTF

J gene: TRBJ1-4
V gene: TRBV4-1
CDR3 length: 17
clone size: -
D gene: -
CDR3 DNA: TGCGCCAGCAGCCGGCGCGGGCAGGGAGCAACTAATGAAAAACTGTTTTTT
CDR3 protein: CASSRRGQGATNEKLFF

J gene: TRBJ2-2
V gene: TRBV9
CDR3 length: 12
clone size: -
D gene: -
CDR3 DNA: TGTGCCAGCAGCCTTTGGGCCGGGGAGCTGTTTTTT
CDR3 protein: CASSLWAGELFF

J gene: TRBJ1-1
V gene: TRBV5-1
CDR3 length: 14
clone size: -
D gene: -
CDR3 DNA: TGCGCCAGCAGCTTGACGGGGCGGGGTCGTGAAGCTTTCTTT
CDR3 protein: CASSLTGRGREAFF

J gene: TRBJ2-1
V gene: TRBV9
CDR3 length: 15
clone size: -
D gene: TRBD1
CDR3 DNA: TGTGCCAGCAAGGCCGGGACAGGAACCTACAATGAGCAGTTCTTC
CDR3 protein: CASKAGTGTYNEQFF